Reported below is one T cell receptor beta chain. Its cognate antigen has yet to be identified. Base qualities are missing; no much larger clone stands one base away. These data are taken from a study of identical twins (dated by TCRdb to about 2016). In the study overall: To test whether fetal clonotypes persist, this study deep-sequenced TCR alpha and beta repertoires from monozygotic twins, from unrelated adults of various ages, and from cord blood. To rule out contamination, the twin experiments were replicated at different times with different library preparation protocols.

The V and J ends are trimmed by 3 bases and 0 bases, leaving 12 bases between them. Per the germline V gene (reference sequence), GTSNPN is the CDR1 and SVGIG is the CDR2. Including the terminal cysteine and phenylalanine, the CDR3 comprises 14 residues. The CDR3 DNA has 42 bases and is translated from base 1. Here is what the overall study found, with its caveats: Out-of-frame TCR alpha sequences shared between twins showed an excess of low generation-probability sequences compared with coincidental sharing between unrelated individuals. Zero-insertion analyses could be partly confounded by invariant T cells such as MAIT and iNKT, although diverse VJ usage argued against such confounding for most clonotypes. Because the same donors could not be followed over many years, the conclusions depended on cross-sectional statistical analysis. Fewer insertions were carried by abundant cord blood beta clonotypes, a similar but weaker trend appeared in young adult naive repertoires, and no such trend appeared in memory repertoires. In monozygotic twins, out-of-frame TCR alpha sharing was systematically underestimated by recombination models, although the models agreed with sharing between unrelated individuals. The excess sharing between twins in beta out-of-frame sequences was weaker because fewer shared sequences reduced the signal-to-noise ratio.

The library was produced with 5' RACE. These reads were obtained on an Illumina HiSeq 2000. Template switching introduced a universal primer binding site; the final cDNA contained a unique molecular identifier, enabling accurate counting of TCR cDNA molecules. Specific primers in the conserved constant-segment region were used to synthesize first-strand cDNA for the TCR alpha and beta chains. To control for contamination, each cDNA library was double barcoded with a SMART-Mk sample barcode plus Illumina barcodes. TruSeq adapter sequences and Illumina sample barcodes were added in two successive PCR steps. Sequencing of the TCR alpha and beta cDNA libraries was done on the Illumina HiSeq platform using custom primers. Per the original workflow: MiGEC was used to process raw reads and extract unique molecular identifiers, and MiXCR was used to find CDR3 positions. Recombination models were inferred per individual with the repgenHMM and IGoR tools using an EM algorithm. The tcR package in R was used for shared clonotype analysis, with sharing normalized by the product of cloneset sizes. Out-of-frame nonproductive sequences were analyzed to study raw recombination free of thymic and clonal selection effects. TCRdb reprocessed the public reads (quality trimming at Q25 with fastp, clone calling with MiXCR) and kept in-frame beta chains. Rows merge per CDR3 protein into single entries with the most common DNA and genes. These V and J calls originate from TCRdb's pipeline instead of the authors' own analysis. Recorded for this sample are about 570,000 distinct CDR3 sequences; approximately 9.6% of them occurred a single time. The ten largest clones add up to 2.5% to 3% of the sample.

Every donor in the study was a healthy Caucasian. Three pairs of female monozygotic twins, all aged roughly 18 to 29 years, were included in the twin cohort. Peripheral blood mononuclear cells were the source from which RNA for the TCR libraries was isolated. This sample was also put to use in a study of yellow fever vaccine responses in identical twins. Looking at the second paper: The T cell response to vaccination in identical twins was reported by the authors to appear partly convergent and partly personalized. In the study, vaccine-responding T cell clones were precisely tracked in identical twins.

The material sequenced was PBMCs. This chain joins TRBV30 to TRBJ2-7; the D region possibly corresponds to TRBD1 (6 bases align). This clonotype was sampled from a woman between 18 and 29 years old in good health. The CDR3 sequence is CAWRETGSSYEQYF. The DNA reads TGTGCCTGGAGGGAAACAGGGAGCTCCTACGAGCAGTACTTC.